This T cell receptor (beta chain) is from a study of blood T cell repertoires in COVID-19. Study-wide context: Specimens from acute and convalescent COVID-19 originated in the United States, Italy and Spain. Sources were T cells, B-cell-depleted T cells, or PBMCs; the material itself was cDNA or gDNA.

CDR1 SGHRS and CDR2 YFSETQ come from the germline V gene. The CDR3 consists of 17 residues. The V segment lost 4 bases and the J segment 0 bases; nucleotides outside the gene matches: 6. Per the authors' pipeline: It was from reference gene primer amplification that nucleated cell counts were estimated. The repertoire was sequenced with immunoSEQ multiplex PCR; TCRdb's copy has only in-frame clones and lacks some. V and J calls and clone size come straight from that table; D and trimming were deduced from the DNA. The table records a few hundred thousand clones, 85% of them present only once. The origin of this receptor is a man over 45 who had recovered from COVID-19. This sequence joins TRBV5-1 and TRBJ2-7; 14 bases fit TRBD2. Sequencing was done on a sample of peripheral blood. The DNA for the CDR3 is TGCGCCAGCAGCCACCCCGGGACTAGCGGGAGCTCCTACGAGCAGTACTTC. It encodes CASSHPGTSGSSYEQYF.